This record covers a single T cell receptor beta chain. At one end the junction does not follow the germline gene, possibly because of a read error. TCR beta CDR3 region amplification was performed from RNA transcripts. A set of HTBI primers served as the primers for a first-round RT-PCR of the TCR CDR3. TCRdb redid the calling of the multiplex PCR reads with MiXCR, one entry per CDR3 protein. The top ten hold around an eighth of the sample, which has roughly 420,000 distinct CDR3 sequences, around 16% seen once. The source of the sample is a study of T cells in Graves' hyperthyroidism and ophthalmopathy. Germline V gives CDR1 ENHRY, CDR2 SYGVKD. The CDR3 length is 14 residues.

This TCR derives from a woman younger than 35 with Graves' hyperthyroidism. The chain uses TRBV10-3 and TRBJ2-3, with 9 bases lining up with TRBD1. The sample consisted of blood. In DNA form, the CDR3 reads TGTGCCATCAGTGAGGGACAGGGGACAGGTACGCAGTATTTT. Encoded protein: CAISEGQGTGTQYF.